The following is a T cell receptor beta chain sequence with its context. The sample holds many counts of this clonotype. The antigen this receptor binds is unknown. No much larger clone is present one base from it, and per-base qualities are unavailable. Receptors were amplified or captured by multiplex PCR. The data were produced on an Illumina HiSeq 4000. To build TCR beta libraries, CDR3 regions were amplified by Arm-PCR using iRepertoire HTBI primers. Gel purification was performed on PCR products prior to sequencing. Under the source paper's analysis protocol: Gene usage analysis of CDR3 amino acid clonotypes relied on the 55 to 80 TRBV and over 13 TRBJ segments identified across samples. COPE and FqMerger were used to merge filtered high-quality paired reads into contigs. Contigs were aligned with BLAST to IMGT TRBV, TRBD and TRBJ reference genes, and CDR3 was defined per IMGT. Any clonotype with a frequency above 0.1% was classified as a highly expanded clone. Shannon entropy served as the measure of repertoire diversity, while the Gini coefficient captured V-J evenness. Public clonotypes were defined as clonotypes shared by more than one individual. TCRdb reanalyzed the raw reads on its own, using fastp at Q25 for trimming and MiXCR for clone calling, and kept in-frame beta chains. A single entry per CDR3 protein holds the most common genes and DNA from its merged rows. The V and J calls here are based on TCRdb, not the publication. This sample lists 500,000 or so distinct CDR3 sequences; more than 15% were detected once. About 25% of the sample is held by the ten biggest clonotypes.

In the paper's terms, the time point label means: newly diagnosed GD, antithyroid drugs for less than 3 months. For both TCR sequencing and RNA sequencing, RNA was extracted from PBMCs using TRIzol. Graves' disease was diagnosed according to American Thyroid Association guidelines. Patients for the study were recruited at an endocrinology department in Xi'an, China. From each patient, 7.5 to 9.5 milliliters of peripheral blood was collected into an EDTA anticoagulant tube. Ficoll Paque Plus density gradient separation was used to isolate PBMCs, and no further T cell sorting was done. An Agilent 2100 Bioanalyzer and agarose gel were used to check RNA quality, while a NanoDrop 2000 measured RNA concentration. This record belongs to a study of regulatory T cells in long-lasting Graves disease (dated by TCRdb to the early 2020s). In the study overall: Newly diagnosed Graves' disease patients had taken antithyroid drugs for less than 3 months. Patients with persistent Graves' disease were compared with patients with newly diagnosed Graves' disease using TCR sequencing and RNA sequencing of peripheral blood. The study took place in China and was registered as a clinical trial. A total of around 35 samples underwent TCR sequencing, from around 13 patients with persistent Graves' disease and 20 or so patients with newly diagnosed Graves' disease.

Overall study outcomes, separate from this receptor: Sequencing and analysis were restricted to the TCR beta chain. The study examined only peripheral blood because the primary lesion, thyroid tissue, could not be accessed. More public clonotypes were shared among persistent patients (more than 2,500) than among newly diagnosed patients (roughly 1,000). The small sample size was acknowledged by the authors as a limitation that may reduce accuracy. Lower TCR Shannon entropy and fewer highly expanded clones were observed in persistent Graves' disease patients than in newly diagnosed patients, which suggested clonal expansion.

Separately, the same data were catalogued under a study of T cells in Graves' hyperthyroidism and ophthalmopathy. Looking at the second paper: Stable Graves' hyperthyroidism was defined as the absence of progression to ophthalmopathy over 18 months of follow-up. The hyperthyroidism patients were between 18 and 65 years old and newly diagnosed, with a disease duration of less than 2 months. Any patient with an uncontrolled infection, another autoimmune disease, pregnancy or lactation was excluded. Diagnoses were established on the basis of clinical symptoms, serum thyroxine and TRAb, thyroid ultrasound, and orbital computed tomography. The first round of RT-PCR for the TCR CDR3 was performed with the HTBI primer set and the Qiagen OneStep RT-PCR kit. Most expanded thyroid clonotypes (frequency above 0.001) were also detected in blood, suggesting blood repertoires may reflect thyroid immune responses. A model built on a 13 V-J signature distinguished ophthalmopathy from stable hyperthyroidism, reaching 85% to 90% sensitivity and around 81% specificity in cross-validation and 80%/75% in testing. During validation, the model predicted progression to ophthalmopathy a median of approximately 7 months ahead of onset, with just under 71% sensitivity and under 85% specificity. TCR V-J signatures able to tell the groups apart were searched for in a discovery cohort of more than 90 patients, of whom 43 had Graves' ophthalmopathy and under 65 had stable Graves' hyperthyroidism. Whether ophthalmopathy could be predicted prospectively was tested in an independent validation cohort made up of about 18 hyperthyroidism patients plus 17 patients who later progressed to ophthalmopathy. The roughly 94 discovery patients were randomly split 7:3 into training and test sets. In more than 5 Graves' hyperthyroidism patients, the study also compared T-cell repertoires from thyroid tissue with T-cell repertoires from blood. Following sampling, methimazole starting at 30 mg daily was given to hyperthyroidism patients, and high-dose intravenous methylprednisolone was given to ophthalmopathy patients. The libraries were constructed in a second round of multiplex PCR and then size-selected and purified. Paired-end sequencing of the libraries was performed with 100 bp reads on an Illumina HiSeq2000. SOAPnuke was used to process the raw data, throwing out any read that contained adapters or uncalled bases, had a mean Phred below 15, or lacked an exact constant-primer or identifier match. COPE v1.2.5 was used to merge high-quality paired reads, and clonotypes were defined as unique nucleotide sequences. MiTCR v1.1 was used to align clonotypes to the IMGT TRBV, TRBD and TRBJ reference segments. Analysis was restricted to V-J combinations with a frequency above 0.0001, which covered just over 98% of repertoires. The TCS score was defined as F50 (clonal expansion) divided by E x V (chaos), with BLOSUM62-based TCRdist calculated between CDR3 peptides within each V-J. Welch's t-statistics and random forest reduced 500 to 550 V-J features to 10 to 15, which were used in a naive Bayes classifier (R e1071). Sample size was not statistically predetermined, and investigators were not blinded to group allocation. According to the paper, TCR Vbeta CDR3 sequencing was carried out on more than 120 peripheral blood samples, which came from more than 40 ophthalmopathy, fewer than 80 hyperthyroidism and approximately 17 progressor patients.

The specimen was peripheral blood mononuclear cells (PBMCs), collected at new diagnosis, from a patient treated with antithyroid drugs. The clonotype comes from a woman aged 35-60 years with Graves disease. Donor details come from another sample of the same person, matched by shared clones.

The base sequence is TGTGCCAGCAGTATAGGAAACGAGCAGTACTTC. This codes for CASSIGNEQYF. Recombination linked TRBV27 to TRBJ2-7; the D segment cannot be called with confidence. The germline V gene encodes CDR1 MNHEY and CDR2 SMNVEV (reference sequence). The CDR3 spans 11 residues, from the cysteine through the phenylalanine. The CDR3 DNA has 33 bases and is translated from base 1. V was cut back by 5 bases and J by 5 bases, leaving a gap of 7 bases between them.